This T cell receptor (beta chain) appears in the sequencing data of a study of cytomegalovirus exposure and HLA in healthy donors. Study-wide background: Assignment to the Caucasian-associated ancestry cluster applied to less than 85% of the approximately 370 genotyped donors.

V gave up 4 bases and J gave up 7 bases, with 14 bases separating them. Per the germline V gene, CDR1 is SNHLY and CDR2 is FYNNEI. CDR3 size: 14 residues. There are a few counts of this clone. Its antigen is as yet unknown. Primers for the PCR totalled 60 Vbeta and 13 Jbeta. As originally analysed: The count from a later analysis was tens of millions of unique TCR beta chains, roughly 11 million of them shared. Data came from immunoSEQ multiplex PCR; TCRdb stores just in-frame clones and leaves some out. For V, J and clone size, that table is used; D and trimming come from the DNA. The table lists tens of thousands of clones, around 78% of them singletons. Study outcomes and limitations: Rarity marked most TCR sequences, yet some public TCRs occurred in many donors. Researchers reported in a later analysis that a missense DCLRE1C variant was tied to TCR beta V- and J-gene trimming.

The sequence was collected from a man aged 45 to 65 in good health and CMV-seronegative. Sequenced: PBMCs. The chain carries TRBV2 and TRBJ1-5, with D perhaps matching TRBD1 (5 bases). CDR3: CASSGWGVGQPQHF. In DNA form, the CDR3 reads TGTGCCAGCAGTGGATGGGGGGTAGGGCAGCCCCAGCATTTT.